Sequencing of this T cell receptor (beta chain) was carried out in a study of T-cell reconstitution after alpha-beta-depleted transplantation in children. The library targeted TCRbeta and was prepared with unique molecular identifiers. TCRdb called the PCR reads again in MiXCR, with one record for every CDR3 protein. The sample holds 90,000 to 130,000 distinct CDR3 sequences, about 6.5% seen once. Regarding the study as a whole: Surviving recipient cells, namely T cells and thymic progenitors, were the source of high day-60 TCRbeta diversity in some patients. A year had passed since transplant, and T-cell counts and diversity by then came mostly from newly produced T cells. After transplant, at about two months, alpha-beta T cells were reportedly derived from several hundred expanded graft clones.

The germline V gene has CDR1 SGHDN and CDR2 FVKESK. The V gene lost 1 base and the J gene lost 11 bases, with 13 bases spanning the gap. This CDR3 has 13 amino acids. Comments on this clonotype: Its antigen is undetermined.

Sample: PBMCs, mostly from graft donor cells, taken 360 days after TCRalphabeta/CD19-depleted stem cell transplant. V and J are TRBV14 and TRBJ2-3; D not certain. The TCR originated in a male patient aged 2 to 9 who had a stem cell transplant for acute lymphoblastic leukemia, so the T cells may come from the graft donor. The CDR3 is CASSQGWAVGQYF. In DNA, the CDR3 is TGTGCCAGCAGCCAAGGTTGGGCAGTCGGGCAGTATTTT.